The source of this T cell receptor (beta chain) is a study of persistence of HIV-infected CD4 T cells (TCRdb year 2020). Notes on the research overall: CMV- and HIV-1 Gag-responding CD4+ T cells were isolated from ART-treated individuals so that antigen-driven clonal expansion of HIV-1-infected cells could be examined. The median time the participants had spent on suppressive ART was over 7 years. Peripheral blood samples of up to roughly 180 mL were collected at multiple time points, except for a couple of participants, who underwent leukapheresis at a single time point. The clonality of all cells in each sorted population was assessed by TCRbeta sequencing, whereas the clonality of infected cells was assessed by proviral sequencing. In the cross-participant TCR cluster analysis, fewer than ten participants were included for CMV and roughly 7 participants were included for Gag. The investigation overall reported the following: Significantly lower TCRbeta richness was observed in CMV- and Gag-responding cells than in anti-CD3/anti-CD28-responding cells, and higher oligoclonality was observed in CMV-responding cells than in CD3/CD28-stimulated and Gag-responding cells. Bulk TCR analyses could not be limited to the rare CMV-responding cells that actually contained HIV-1 proviruses. A correlation was observed between TCR oligoclonality and proviral oligoclonality within the same sorted populations. Degenerate expanded CDR3beta sequences were enriched in antigen-responding cells, suggesting convergent selection of CD4+ responses to CMV and Gag. The study involved few individuals and tested only a limited range of antigens.

In light of the paper, this sample's treatment or condition label describes: suppressive antiretroviral therapy. Lysates of CMV-infected fibroblasts at about 9.3 ug/mL were used to stimulate the cells. Memory CD4+ T cells that did not respond, being CD40L-negative, CD69-negative and CD45RO-high, were sorted as memory populations depleted of antigen-responding cells. Participants were HIV-1-infected adults who started suppressive ART during chronic infection. Plasma HIV-1 RNA had been undetectable (below 50 copies/mL) in participants for at least 4 years. To be included, a participant needed positive CMV serology and a CD4+ T cell count above 400 cells/uL. Before stimulation, PBMCs were isolated using density centrifugation and depleted of CD8+ T cells. For more than 15 hours, the CD8-depleted PBMCs were stimulated with anti-CD28/CD49d costimulation, a CD40-blocking antibody, and enfuvirtide to prevent new infections. Sorting was done on either a Beckman Coulter MoFlo Legacy or an XDP sorter, and propidium iodide was used to exclude dead cells. Genomic DNA was extracted with the QIAamp DNA Mini Kit for samples above one million cells, otherwise with the Quick-DNA Microprep Kit.

The immunoSEQ hsTCRB assay version 4 in survey mode was used to sequence TCRbeta repertoires from genomic DNA. Genomic DNA was diluted to 9 to 10 ng/uL, and up to about 1 ug per sample was used for TCRbeta sequencing. The paper's processing steps were these. Analysis of the TCRbeta data was done in ImmunoSeq Analyzer 3.0, and diversity was computed on productive nucleotide rearrangements. Using the Immunarch R package, the improved Chao index served to estimate lower-bound TCR diversity and the Gini coefficient served to estimate clonality. When different nucleotide rearrangements encoded the same CDR3beta amino acid sequence, each rearrangement was treated as a distinct clonotype. Differential abundance analysis found TCRbeta sequences that were significantly enriched in antigen-responding cells compared with anti-CD3/anti-CD28-activated cells. GLIPH2 clustered TCRs by predicted peptide-MHC specificity, both within individual participants and across merged participant data sets. The source is immuneACCESS, and TCRdb retained only in-frame sequences with V and J called. Part of the clones is not carried over; for the studies checked, unresolved V genes explain less than half of this, and the remainder is unexplained. V, J and clone size derive from that table, while D and trimming were established from the DNA sequence. The sample records more than 35,000 clones, around 80% of which are singletons. Approximately 1.6% of the sample lies in the top ten.

On this clone: The antigen it recognizes is unknown. Base quality data are lacking; no much larger clone is found one base away.

Per the germline V gene, MNHEY is the CDR1 and SVGAGI is the CDR2. Deletion took 6 bases off V and 11 bases off J, with a span of 17 bases between the germline ends. The CDR3 starts with the cysteine, ends with the phenylalanine, and has 13 residues. The kept DNA is CDR3 alone, 39 bases in frame from the first base. Sequencing was performed on CD4+ T cells sorted from PBMCs after roughly 18-hour stimulation, taken from a patient who received antiretroviral therapy. According to the study, the label for this sample's cell subset or site signals: CD40L-CD69- CD45RO-high memory CD4 T cells not responding to CMV lysate. This sequence uses TRBV6-5 and TRBJ1-5; TRBD1 is a possible D gene, resting on 6 matching bases. This TCR came from an adult man with HIV who was CMV-seropositive. The CDR3 corresponds to CASSPRGSGSQHF. At the DNA level, the sequence is TGTGCCAGCAGCCCCAGGGGATCGGGATCCCAGCATTTT.